What follows are 28 T cell receptor beta chains derived from one specimen sequenced in a study of cytomegalovirus exposure and HLA in healthy donors. PCR primers comprised 60 Vbeta and 13 Jbeta primers. The assay was immunoSEQ multiplex PCR, and TCRdb's table has in-frame clones only and misses some. The sample carries under 80,000 clones, 70% to 80% recorded once. Sequencing was carried out using PBMCs. Receptor source: a man aged 50 to 60 in good health and CMV-seropositive.

This clone was counted a single time. V and J are TRBV19 and TRBJ2-6, with D perhaps matching TRBD1 (5 bases). CDR1 and CDR2 (germline): LNHDA, SQIVND (reference sequence). The length of the CDR3 is 19 residues. Trimming took 0 bases from V and 4 from J, leaving 19 bases between them. CDR3 bases: TGTGCCAGTAGTATAGATGAAAGCAGGGCCACTCCAGGGGCCAACGTCCTGACTTTC. Amino acid sequence: CASSIDESRATPGANVLTF.

The table lists this clone with a few counts. This sequence joins TRBV27 and TRBJ2-5, with 8 bases that match TRBD1. The CDR3 runs 15 residues. Looked up from germline, CDR1 is MNHEY and CDR2 is SMNVEV (reference sequence). Trimming cost V 3 bases and J 5 bases; bases outside gene matches: 8. The DNA of the CDR3 is TGTGCCAGCAGTTTGGGGAACAGGGGGAGGGAGACCCAGTACTTC. Amino acids: CASSLGNRGRETQYF.

This clone came up a few times. The chain has TRBV6-6 and TRBJ1-2; D might be TRBD1 (5 bases). Germline V gives CDR1 MNHNY, CDR2 SVGAGI (reference sequence). The CDR3 extends over 13 amino acids. V was trimmed by 0 bases and J by 3 bases, leaving 5 bases between them. The chain's CDR3 is CASSYSGDYGYTF. Here the CDR3 DNA reads TGTGCCAGCAGTTACTCAGGGGACTATGGCTACACCTTC.

V and J are TRBV7-3 and TRBJ2-1; perhaps TRBD2 as D (6 bases). The V gene lost 0 bases and the J gene lost 10 bases, with 10 bases spanning the gap. Germline V CDR1 and CDR2: SGHTA, FQGTGA. The CDR3 consists of 13 residues. This chain's CDR3 is CASSLTLAQEQFF. The CDR3 DNA reads TGTGCCAGCAGCTTAACACTAGCTCAGGAGCAGTTCTTC.

In its sample, this clone was seen a few times. The sample carries other DNA sequences with the same CDR3. The genes are TRBV5-6 and TRBJ1-1; 9 positions agree with TRBD1. The CDR3 covers 15 residues. Germline CDR1 and CDR2: SGHDT and YYEEEE. V shed 3 bases and J 4 bases; nucleotides not matched to a gene: 7. CDR3 nucleotide sequence: TGTGCCAGCAGCTATTTTACAGGGGGCGTCACTGAAGCTTTCTTT. Translation gives CASSYFTGGVTEAFF.

The chain is built from TRBV9 and TRBJ1-4; D not resolved. CDR1 is SGDLS and CDR2 is YYNGEE in the germline V gene. The length of the CDR3 is 16 residues. Trimming took off 0 bases at V and 0 bases at J, with 9 bases between the two ends. The CDR3 nucleotides are TGTGCCAGCAGCGTAGGATCCGGGGCAACTAATGAAAAACTGTTTTTT. This encodes CASSVGSGATNEKLFF.

This sequence joins TRBV30 and TRBJ2-5, with 7 nucleotides matching TRBD2. This CDR3 is built from 12 residues. V lost 0 bases to trimming and J lost 8 bases; unmatched junction nucleotides: 3. The germline V gene has CDR1 GTSNPN and CDR2 SVGIG (reference sequence). CDR3 region: CAWSVRGDTQYF. CDR3 sequence (DNA): TGTGCCTGGAGTGTACGGGGGGACACCCAGTACTTC.

A word on this clone: A much larger clone lies a single base off, so this may be a read error. The chain employs TRBV4-3 and TRBJ2-1; D is undetermined. This CDR3 region has 17 residues. V lost 3 bases and J 6 bases, leaving 21 bases between the germline ends. CDR1 and CDR2 (germline): LGHNA, YSLEER. The CDR3 nucleotides are TGCGCCAGCAGCCACGATCTGATCGTACTCATCTCCAATGAGCAGTTCTTC. This encodes CASSHDLIVLISNEQFF.

This chain joins TRBV14 and TRBJ1-3; D is ambiguous. CDR3 length equals 17 residues. V lost 2 bases, J lost 0 bases, and 14 bases lay in between. The germline V gene has CDR1 SGHDN and CDR2 FVKESK. This chain's CDR3 is CASSQILRGDSGNTIYF. In DNA, the CDR3 is TGTGCCAGCAGCCAAATACTTCGCGGGGACTCTGGAAACACCATATATTTT.

J is TRBJ2-7 and V is TRBV7-8; D is unresolved. V was cut by 5 bases and J by 2 bases, with 13 bases left in between. Germline V gene sequence: CDR1 SGHVS, CDR2 FQNEAQ. The CDR3 is made up of 14 amino acids. The CDR3 coding sequence is TGTGCCAGCAGCGTGAAAGACACGGCCTACGAGCAGTACTTC. This translates into CASSVKDTAYEQYF.

Notes on this clone: The sample has other DNA sequences that encode this CDR3 too. The rearrangement links TRBV10-2 to TRBJ2-7; D unclear. Trimming left V 6 bases short and J 0 bases short, with 12 bases between. The germline V gene has CDR1 WSHSY and CDR2 SAAADI. The CDR3 loop spans 14 amino acids. The CDR3 nucleotides read TGCGCCAGCAGAACCCTCTCCGGCTCCTACGAGCAGTACTTC. Its translation is CASRTLSGSYEQYF.

The chain recombines TRBV19 with TRBJ2-3, with TRBD2 identical over 9 bases. The germline V gene has CDR1 LNHDA and CDR2 SQIVND (reference sequence). J was trimmed by 2 bases and V by 1 base; bases with no gene match: 10. CDR3 length: 18 residues. As DNA, the CDR3 is TGTGCCAGTAGTATAGGGGCGGCTAGCGGGACGATCACAGATACGCAGTATTTT. It encodes CASSIGAASGTITDTQYF. The whole variable domain, remainder taken from reference TRBV19 and TRBJ2-3, is DGGITQSPKYLFRKEGQNVTLSCEQNLNHDAMYWYRQDPGQGLRLIYYSQIVNDFQKGDIAEGYSVSREKKESFPLTVTSAQKNPTAFYLCASSIGAASGTITDTQYFGPGTRLTVL.

This sequence joins TRBV6-1 and TRBJ1-3; D not resolved. Looked up from germline, CDR1 is MNHNS and CDR2 is SASEGT. The CDR3 runs to 16 residues. V was shortened by 0 bases and J by 0 bases, with 9 bases between the two germline ends. The CDR3 loop is CASSEARGSSGNTIYF. The CDR3, as DNA: TGTGCCAGCAGTGAAGCGAGAGGAAGCTCTGGAAACACCATATATTTT.

The chain links TRBV7-3 to TRBJ2-1, with 7 bases identical to TRBD1. This CDR3 is built from 15 residues. Trimming at V came to 5 bases and at J to 3 bases, leaving 7 bases not matched to a gene. The germline gives CDR1 SGHTA, CDR2 FQGTGA. CDR3 amino acids: CASSQTGTVYNEQFF. The DNA of the CDR3 is TGTGCCAGCAGCCAAACAGGGACAGTCTACAATGAGCAGTTCTTC.

This clone was seen only a few times. The chain couples TRBV9 to TRBJ1-1; 8 nucleotides line up with TRBD1. The CDR3 loop spans 16 amino acids. CDR1 is SGDLS, CDR2 YYNGEE, per germline. V dropped 0 bases and J dropped 4; count of bases not matched to a gene: 8. In DNA, the CDR3 is TGTGCCAGCAGCGTAGTGGGCAGGGGGCCGGGCACTGAAGCTTTCTTT. Amino acids: CASSVVGRGPGTEAFF.

About this clone: One junction end disagrees with the germline gene, perhaps due to a read error. The chain couples TRBV28 to TRBJ1-6; D is ambiguous. Germline loops: CDR1 MDHEN, CDR2 SYDVKM. The CDR3 runs to 15 residues. The CDR3 spells CASRVQESYNSPLHF. The CDR3 DNA follows: TGTGCCAGCAGAGTGCAAGAGTCCTATAATTCCCCCCTCCACTTT.

The chain recombines TRBV28 with TRBJ2-3; weak D call: TRBD1 (6 bases). Germline V lookup: CDR1 MDHEN, CDR2 SYDVKM. The CDR3 loop spans 13 amino acids. Trimming took 4 bases from V and 3 from J, leaving 8 bases between them. CDR3 nucleotide sequence: TGTGCCAGCAGTTCAGGGGCAACAGATACGCAGTATTTT. This encodes CASSSGATDTQYF.

V gene TRBV12-2 combines with J gene TRBJ2-2; TRBD2 is the table's D call, not checked against the DNA. TRBV12-2 is noted as a pseudogene. The CDR3 has 17 amino acids. CDR3 in DNA: TGTGCAAGTCGATCGATGGGGGAGGATCTTGACACCGGGGAGCTGTTTTTT. Translation: CASRSMGEDLDTGELFF.

The V call is TRBV6-6, the J call TRBJ1-2; 10 nucleotides agree with TRBD1. V lost 2 bases, J lost 7 bases, and 7 bases stayed unmatched. The germline CDR1 and CDR2 sequences are MNHNY and SVGAGI (reference sequence). The CDR3 loop spans 15 amino acids. As DNA, the CDR3 is TGTGCCAGCAGTTACCTAAAGACAGGGGGCCCTGGCTACACCTTC. As protein: CASSYLKTGGPGYTF.

This clone has just a few counts. The V call is TRBV27, the J call TRBJ2-1; D perhaps matches TRBD2 (7 bases). V was pared by 5 bases and J by 9 bases, with 20 bases between. CDR3 length: 15 amino acids. Germline values: CDR1 MNHEY, CDR2 SMNVEV (reference sequence). The CDR3 nucleotides are TGTGCCAGCAGTCCAAGGGGGGGTATTAGGGGTGAGCAGTTCTTC. Translation: CASSPRGGIRGEQFF.

This clone was counted only a few times. J is TRBJ2-5 and V is TRBV6-1; 9 bases are shared with TRBD2. CDR3 length: 14 amino acids. The V gene end was trimmed by 6 bases and the J gene end by 2 bases; junction bases not matched to a gene: 4. Germline V gene lookup returns CDR1 MNHNS and CDR2 SASEGT. The CDR3: CASSLSGGQETQYF. Written as DNA, the CDR3 is TGTGCCAGCAGCCTCAGCGGGGGGCAAGAGACCCAGTACTTC.

This chain joins TRBV7-9 and TRBJ2-1; TRBD2 aligns across 10 bases. This CDR3 has 15 amino acids. The V and J ends lost 5 bases and 4 bases, in that order; junction bases with no gene match: 5. CDR1 is SEHNR, CDR2 FQNEAQ, per germline (reference sequence). This CDR3 reads CASSPGTSDYNEQFF. CDR3 nucleotides: TGTGCCAGCAGCCCAGGGACTAGCGATTACAATGAGCAGTTCTTC.

This clone was detected only once. This chain links TRBV7-2 with TRBJ2-3, with TRBD2 matching 16 bases. The CDR3 is 17 amino acids. CDR1 and CDR2 (germline): SGHTA, FQGNSA. V was pared by 1 base and J by 6 bases, with 4 bases of the junction left unmatched. CDR3 nucleotides: TGTGCCAGCAGCTTAGTCCCGGGACTAGCGGGGGGGGATACGCAGTATTTT. It is translated as CASSLVPGLAGGDTQYF.

Only one count was recorded for this clone. The chain links TRBV18 to TRBJ2-7; the D gene is possibly TRBD2 (6 bases). The CDR3 is made up of 15 amino acids. Deletions cut 1 base from V and 6 bases from J, with 16 bases between. Germline lookup yields CDR1 KGHSH and CDR2 LQKENI. For the CDR3, the DNA is TGTGCCAGCTCACCACAAGGGCGCGGGGAGGCCGAGCAGTACTTC. This sequence encodes CASSPQGRGEAEQYF. The full variable domain, with the rest looked up from reference TRBV18 and TRBJ2-7, is NAGVMQNPRHLVRRRGQEARLRCSPMKGHSHVYWYRQLPEEGLKFMVYLQKENIIDESGMPKERFSAEFPKEGPSILRIQQVVRGDSAAYFCASSPQGRGEAEQYFGPGTRLTVT.

The chain couples TRBV6-1 to TRBJ2-5, with 9 bases that match TRBD1. The CDR3 contains 14 residues. The V gene end was trimmed by 6 bases and the J gene end by 4 bases; junction bases not matched to a gene: 6. Germline loops: CDR1 MNHNS, CDR2 SASEGT. The CDR3 nucleotides read TGTGCCAGCAGCACGGGACAGGGAAGAGAGACCCAGTACTTC. Translation gives CASSTGQGRETQYF.

This sequence joins TRBV18 and TRBJ2-7; 9 bases line up with TRBD2. The CDR3 has 14 amino acids. Germline CDR1 and CDR2: KGHSH and LQKENI. V shed 6 bases, J shed 0 bases, and the junction held 3 bases outside the gene matches. The CDR3 reads CASSLAGSSYEQYF. CDR3 in DNA: TGTGCCAGCTCGCTAGCGGGAAGCTCCTACGAGCAGTACTTC.

This clone was found once. This chain joins TRBV7-9 and TRBJ2-2; 10 nucleotides line up with TRBD1. The CDR3 sequence is 16 residues long. Trimming at V came to 5 bases and at J to 2 bases, leaving 5 bases not matched to a gene. Germline-derived CDR1 and CDR2 are SEHNR and FQNEAQ (reference sequence). Here the CDR3 DNA reads TGTGCCAGCAGCCCGACAGGGGGCTATAACACCGGGGAGCTGTTTTTT. Residues: CASSPTGGYNTGELFF.

CDR3 sequence (DNA): TGTGCCAGCAGTTTACTAGCGGGGGTTAAGACCCAGTACTTC. It yields the protein CASSLLAGVKTQYF. The genes are TRBV6-6 and TRBJ2-5; 11 bases are shared with TRBD2. V lost 4 bases, J lost 6 bases, and 4 bases stayed unmatched. This CDR3 is built from 14 residues. Germline assignment: CDR1 MNHNY and CDR2 SVGAGI (reference sequence).